This T cell receptor (beta chain) appears in the sequencing data of a study of response to subunit inactivated influenza vaccine (dated by TCRdb to the late 2010s). Turning to the overall study: Deep quantitative profiling of the T cell receptor repertoire was used in the study to follow responses to a trivalent subunit inactivated influenza vaccine. Study-wide conclusions, independent of this receptor: The authors suggested that each seasonal influenza vaccination may recruit only a limited number of new T cells.

With respect to this clonotype: Its antigen has not been determined. There are no base qualities to consult, and no much larger clone falls within one base.

The receptor library was made with RT-PCR. For sequencing, an Illumina HiSeq 2500 was employed. In-frame beta chains were kept once TCRdb had trimmed the public reads at Q25 with fastp and called clones with MiXCR. Identical CDR3 protein sequences are pooled into one entry, listed with their most common genes and DNA. For this sample there are hundreds of thousands of distinct CDR3 sequences; approximately 10% appear just once. The ten largest clones add up to approximately 10% of the sample. This TCR derives from a middle-aged man who received an inactivated influenza vaccine. Donor details come from another sample of the same person, matched by shared clones. The material was PBMCs from blood, obtained on the day of vaccination.

The CDR3: CASSLSGGAYTQYF. The DNA sequence is given as TGTGCCAGCAGTTTAAGCGGGGGGGCATATACGCAGTATTTT. The V gene is TRBV12-3 or TRBV12-4 and the J gene is TRBJ2-3, with 10 bases matching TRBD2. CDR3 length: 14 amino acids, cysteine to phenylalanine. The CDR3 DNA has 42 bases and is translated from base 1. Compared with germline, V lacks 2 bases and J lacks 7 bases; bases without a gene match: 3.